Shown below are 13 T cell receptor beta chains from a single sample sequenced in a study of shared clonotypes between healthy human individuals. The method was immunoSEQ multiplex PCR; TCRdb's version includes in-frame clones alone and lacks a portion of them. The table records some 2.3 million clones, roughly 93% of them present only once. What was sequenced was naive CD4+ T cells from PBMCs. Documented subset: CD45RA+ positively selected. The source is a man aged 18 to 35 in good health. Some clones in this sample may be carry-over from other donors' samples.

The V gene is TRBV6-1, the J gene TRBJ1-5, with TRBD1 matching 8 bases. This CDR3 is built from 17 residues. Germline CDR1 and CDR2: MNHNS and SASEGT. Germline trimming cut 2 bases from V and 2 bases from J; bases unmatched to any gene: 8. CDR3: CASSEFFRGLGNQPQHF. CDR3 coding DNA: TGTGCCAGCAGTGAATTTTTCAGGGGGCTGGGCAATCAGCCCCAGCATTTT.

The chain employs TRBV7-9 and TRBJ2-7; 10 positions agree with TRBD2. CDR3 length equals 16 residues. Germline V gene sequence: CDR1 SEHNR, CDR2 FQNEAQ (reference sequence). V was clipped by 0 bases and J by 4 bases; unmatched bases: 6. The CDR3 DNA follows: TGTGCCAGCAGCTTAGCGTTGGGGGGACTAGCGTACGAGCAGTACTTC. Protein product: CASSLALGGLAYEQYF.

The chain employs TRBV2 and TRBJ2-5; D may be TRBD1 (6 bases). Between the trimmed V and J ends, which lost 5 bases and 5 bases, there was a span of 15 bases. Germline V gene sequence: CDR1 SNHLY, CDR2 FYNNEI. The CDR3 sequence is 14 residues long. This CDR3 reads CASSRSSGAETQYF. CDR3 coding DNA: TGTGCCAGCAGTCGTTCCTCAGGGGCGGAGACCCAGTACTTC.

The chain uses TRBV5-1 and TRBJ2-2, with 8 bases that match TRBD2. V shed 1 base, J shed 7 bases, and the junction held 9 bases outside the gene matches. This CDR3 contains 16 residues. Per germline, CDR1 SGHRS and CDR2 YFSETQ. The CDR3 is CASSLFSGAALGELFF. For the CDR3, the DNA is TGCGCCAGCAGCTTGTTTAGCGGGGCAGCCCTCGGGGAGCTGTTTTTT.

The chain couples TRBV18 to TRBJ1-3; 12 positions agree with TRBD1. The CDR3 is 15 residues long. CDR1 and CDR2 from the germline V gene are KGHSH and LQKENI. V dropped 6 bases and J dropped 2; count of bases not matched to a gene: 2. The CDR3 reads CASSRDRGPGNTIYF. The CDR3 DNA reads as TGTGCCAGCTCTCGGGACAGGGGGCCTGGAAACACCATATATTTT.

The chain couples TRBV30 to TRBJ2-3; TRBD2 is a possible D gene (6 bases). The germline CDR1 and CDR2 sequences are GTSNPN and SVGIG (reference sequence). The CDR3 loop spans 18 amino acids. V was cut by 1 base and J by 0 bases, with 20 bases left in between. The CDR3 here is CAWSAGTSAFLSTDTQYF. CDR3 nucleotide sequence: TGTGCCTGGAGTGCCGGGACTTCTGCATTTCTGAGCACAGATACGCAGTATTTT. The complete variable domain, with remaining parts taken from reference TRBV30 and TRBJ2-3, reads SQTIHQWPATLVQPVGSPLSLECTVEGTSNPNLYWYRQAAGRGLQLLFYSVGIGQISSEVPQNLSASRPQDRQFILSSKKLLLSDSGFYLCAWSAGTSAFLSTDTQYFGPGTRLTVL.

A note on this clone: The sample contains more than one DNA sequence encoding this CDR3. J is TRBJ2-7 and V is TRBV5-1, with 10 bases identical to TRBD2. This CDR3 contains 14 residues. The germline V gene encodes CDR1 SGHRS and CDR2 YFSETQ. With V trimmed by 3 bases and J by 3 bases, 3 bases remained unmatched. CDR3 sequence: CASSSGTSVYEQYF. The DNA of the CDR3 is TGCGCCAGCAGCTCCGGGACTAGCGTCTACGAGCAGTACTTC.

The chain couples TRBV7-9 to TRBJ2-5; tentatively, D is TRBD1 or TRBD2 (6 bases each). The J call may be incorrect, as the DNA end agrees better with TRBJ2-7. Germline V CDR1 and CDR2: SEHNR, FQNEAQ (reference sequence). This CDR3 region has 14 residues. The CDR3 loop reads CASSWAGGNYEQYF. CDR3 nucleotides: TGTGCCAGCAGCTGGGCCGGGGGCAACTACGAGCAGTACTTC.

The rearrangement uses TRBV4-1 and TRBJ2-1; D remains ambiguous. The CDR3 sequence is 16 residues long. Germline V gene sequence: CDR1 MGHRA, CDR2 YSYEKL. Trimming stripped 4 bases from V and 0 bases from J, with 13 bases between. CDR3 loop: CASSPERTSSYNEQFF. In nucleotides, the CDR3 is TGCGCCAGCAGCCCCGAGCGTACGAGCTCCTACAATGAGCAGTTCTTC.

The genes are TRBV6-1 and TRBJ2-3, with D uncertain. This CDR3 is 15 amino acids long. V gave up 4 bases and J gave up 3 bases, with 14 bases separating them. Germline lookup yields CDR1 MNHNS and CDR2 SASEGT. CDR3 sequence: CASSGRLIRTDTQYF. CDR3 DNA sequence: TGTGCCAGCAGTGGTCGACTCATTAGGACAGATACGCAGTATTTT.

The CDR3: CASSAHRTDQPQHF. The DNA for the CDR3 is TGTGCCAGTAGTGCACACAGGACCGATCAGCCCCAGCATTTT. The chain couples TRBV19 to TRBJ1-5; maybe TRBD1 (5 bases). The V end lost 5 bases, the J end lost 5 bases, and 13 bases lay between the germline ends. The CDR3 totals 14 residues. Germline values: CDR1 LNHDA, CDR2 SQIVND (reference sequence).

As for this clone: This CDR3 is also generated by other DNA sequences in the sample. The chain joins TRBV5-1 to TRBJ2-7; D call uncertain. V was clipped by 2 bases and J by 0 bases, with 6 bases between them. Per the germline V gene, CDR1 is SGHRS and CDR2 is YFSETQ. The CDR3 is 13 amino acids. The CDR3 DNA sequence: TGCGCCAGCAGCTTTGTCGGCTCCTACGAGCAGTACTTC. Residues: CASSFVGSYEQYF.

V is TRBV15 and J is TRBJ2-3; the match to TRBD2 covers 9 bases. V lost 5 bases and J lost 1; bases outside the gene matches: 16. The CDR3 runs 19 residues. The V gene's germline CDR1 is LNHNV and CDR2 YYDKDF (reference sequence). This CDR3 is CATSGTSGPTFYGTDTQYF. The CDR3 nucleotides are TGTGCCACCAGCGGAACTAGCGGGCCAACTTTTTATGGCACAGATACGCAGTATTTT.